This TCR beta chain was observed in a study of neoadjuvant nivolumab and ipilimumab in lung cancer. The ends were cut back, 6 bases at V and 1 base at J, with 12 bases in the middle. The CDR3 runs to 13 residues. Per germline, CDR1 SQVTM and CDR2 ANQGSEA. In regard to this clone: Its antigen is undetermined.

Whole-study findings and limits: Higher pretherapy blood TCR richness went with higher resected-tumor richness. Only two of four nivolumab-treated tumors gained richness and clonality by surgery.

Profiled with immunoSEQ multiplex PCR; TCRdb holds only in-frame clones, not every one. This sample has roughly 18,000 clones; 87% occur once, and the top ten carry approximately 2.1%. The TCR comes from an adult with non-small cell lung cancer. J is TRBJ2-5 and V is TRBV29-1; perhaps TRBD1 as D (5 bases). The sample in question was peripheral blood, obtained before neoadjuvant nivolumab, alone or with ipilimumab. The CDR3 here is CSVDAGFQETQYF. The CDR3 region has the DNA TGCAGCGTAGATGCAGGGTTCCAAGAGACCCAGTACTTC.